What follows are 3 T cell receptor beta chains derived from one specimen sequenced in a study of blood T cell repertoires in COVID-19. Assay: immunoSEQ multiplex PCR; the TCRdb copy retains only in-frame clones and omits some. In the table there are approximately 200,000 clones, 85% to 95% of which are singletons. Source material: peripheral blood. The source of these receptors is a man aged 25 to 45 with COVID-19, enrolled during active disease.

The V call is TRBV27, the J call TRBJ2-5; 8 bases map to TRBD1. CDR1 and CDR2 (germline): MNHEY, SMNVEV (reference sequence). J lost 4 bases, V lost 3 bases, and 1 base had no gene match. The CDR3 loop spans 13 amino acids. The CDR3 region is CASSFRGRETQYF. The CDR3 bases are TGTGCCAGCAGTTTCAGGGGGCGAGAGACCCAGTACTTC.

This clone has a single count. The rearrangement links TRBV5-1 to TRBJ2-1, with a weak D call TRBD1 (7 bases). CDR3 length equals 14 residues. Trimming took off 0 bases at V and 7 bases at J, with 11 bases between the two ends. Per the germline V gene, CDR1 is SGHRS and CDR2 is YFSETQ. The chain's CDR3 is CASSLGSGGNEQFF. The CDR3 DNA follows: TGCGCCAGCAGCTTGGGGTCAGGGGGGAATGAGCAGTTCTTC.

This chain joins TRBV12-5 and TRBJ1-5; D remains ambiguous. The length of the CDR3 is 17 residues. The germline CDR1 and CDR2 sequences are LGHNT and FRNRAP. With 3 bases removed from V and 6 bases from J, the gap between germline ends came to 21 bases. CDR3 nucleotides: TGTGCTAGTGGTTTAAAGTTGGGTGAGGCCTGGAGTCAGCCCCAGCATTTT. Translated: CASGLKLGEAWSQPQHF.